The 31 T cell receptor beta chains below were found in one sample sequenced in a study of control samples from healthy donors and cancer patients. Using immunoSEQ multiplex PCR, the repertoire was profiled, and TCRdb retains in-frame clones only, with some absent. Counted here are about 130,000 clones, more than 80% occurring once; the ten biggest clones make up more than 2%. The sequenced sample was blood. The receptors were sampled from a young man in good health.

The rearrangement joins TRBV6-2 or TRBV6-3 to TRBJ2-7; D is possibly TRBD1 (5 bases). This CDR3 has 13 amino acids. Germline values: CDR1 MNHEY, CDR2 SVGEGT. Trimming stripped 6 bases from V and 3 bases from J, with 12 bases between. The CDR3 region is CASSDSPVYEQYF. The DNA of the CDR3 is TGTGCCAGCAGCGACAGCCCGGTCTACGAGCAGTACTTC.

This chain uses TRBV19 with TRBJ2-1; weak D call: TRBD1 (5 bases). CDR3 length: 12 amino acids. CDR1 and CDR2 from the germline V gene are LNHDA and SQIVND (reference sequence). V dropped 4 bases and J dropped 9 bases, with 10 bases sitting between them. The CDR3 protein is CASSTREPEQFF. CDR3 nucleotide sequence: TGTGCCAGTAGTACCAGGGAACCTGAGCAGTTCTTC.

The chain links TRBV4-1 to TRBJ2-7, with 8 bases matching TRBD1. Per the germline V gene, CDR1 is MGHRA and CDR2 is YSYEKL. Trimming took 8 bases from V and 10 from J; bases not matched to a gene: 4. The CDR3 loop spans 10 amino acids. CDR3 loop: CASPSGGQYV. The CDR3 nucleotides read TGCGCCAGCCCATCAGGGGGCCAGTACGTC.

In its sample, this clone is medium-sized (0.01 to 0.1%). V is TRBV19 and J is TRBJ2-1, with TRBD1 matching 10 bases. CDR1 is LNHDA and CDR2 is SQIVND in the germline V gene (reference sequence). This CDR3 region has 15 residues. With 6 bases clipped from V and 4 bases from J, the junction kept 6 bases outside the gene matches. CDR3 in DNA: TGTGCCAGTAGCCAGACAGGGGGCGCTTACAATGAGCAGTTCTTC. Translation gives CASSQTGGAYNEQFF.

This chain links TRBV7-9 with TRBJ2-3; 9 nucleotides agree with TRBD2. CDR3 length equals 15 residues. Trimming took 3 bases from V and 0 from J; bases not matched to a gene: 1. Germline-derived CDR1 and CDR2 are SEHNR and FQNEAQ (reference sequence). CDR3 nucleotide sequence: TGTGCCAGCAGCTTGCTAGCGGGAAGCACAGATACGCAGTATTTT. Its protein product is CASSLLAGSTDTQYF.

This rearrangement joins TRBV9 to TRBJ1-1; D is perhaps TRBD1 (5 bases). Germline CDR1 reads SGDLS; CDR2 reads YYNGEE. The length of the CDR3 is 14 residues. The V and J ends lost 0 bases and 3 bases respectively, with 9 bases between them. The CDR3 nucleotides are TGTGCCAGCAGCGTAGGGGGGGTGCACACTGAAGCTTTCTTT. Translating gives CASSVGGVHTEAFF.

This chain uses TRBV3-1 (or the pseudogene TRBV3-2) with TRBJ2-1; 13 bases map to TRBD2. Germline values: CDR1 LGHDT, CDR2 YNNKEL (reference sequence). With V trimmed by 0 bases and J by 7 bases, 3 bases remained unmatched. The CDR3 consists of 16 residues. The CDR3 here is CASSQETSGGANEQFF. The DNA for the CDR3 is TGTGCCAGCAGCCAAGAAACTAGCGGGGGGGCGAATGAGCAGTTCTTC.

The chain couples TRBV5-4 to TRBJ1-4, with TRBD1 matching over 12 bases. CDR1 and CDR2 (germline): SGHNT, YYREEE (reference sequence). The CDR3 length is 17 residues. After removal of 0 bases from V and 4 bases from J, the junction contained 4 bases not matched to a gene. CDR3 in amino acids: CASSLGDRGPYNEKLFF. The CDR3 nucleotides are TGTGCCAGCAGCTTGGGGGACAGGGGGCCATATAATGAAAAACTGTTTTTT.

The genes are TRBV6-2 or TRBV6-3 and TRBJ2-7; 7 positions match TRBD1. Looked up from germline, CDR1 is MNHEY and CDR2 is SVGEGT. J lost 4 bases, V lost 2 bases, and 2 bases had no gene match. This CDR3 is 13 amino acids long. DNA of the CDR3: TGTGCCAGCAGTTACGAACAGGGGTACGAGCAGTACGTC. It codes for CASSYEQGYEQYV.

A note on this clone: Different DNA sequences within this sample yield the same CDR3. The chain carries TRBV18 and TRBJ1-1; 8 bases are a match to TRBD1. This CDR3 has 14 residues. Trimming removed 2 bases from V and 1 base from J; junction bases left unmatched: 0. The germline V gene has CDR1 KGHSH and CDR2 LQKENI. CDR3 sequence: CASSPGQGNTEAFF. The CDR3 nucleotides are TGTGCCAGCTCACCAGGACAGGGGAACACTGAAGCTTTCTTT.

The chain links TRBV5-7 to TRBJ2-1, with TRBD2 matching over 9 bases. TRBV5-7 is an open reading frame, and its role is uncertain. The CDR3 has 19 amino acids. J was trimmed by 8 bases and V by 0 bases; bases with no gene match: 18. CDR3 sequence: CASSLGESGRPLRVDEQFF. For the CDR3, the DNA is TGTGCCAGCAGCTTGGGGGAAAGCGGGAGGCCTCTCCGAGTGGATGAGCAGTTCTTC.

The chain combines TRBV12-1 with TRBJ2-1; the DNA was not used to check the table's D call, TRBD2. TRBV12-1 is labeled a pseudogene. CDR3 length: 16 residues. The CDR3 bases are TGTGCCAGCAGCTTTGGATCTAGCGGGAGTGGCAATGAGCAGTTCTTC. Translated: CASSFGSSGSGNEQFF.

The chain carries TRBV14 and TRBJ1-1; D is ambiguous. Germline loops: CDR1 SGHDN, CDR2 FVKESK. V lost 0 bases and J 1 base, leaving 9 bases between the germline ends. This CDR3 region has 15 residues. CDR3 residues: CASSQDNYRNTEAFF. CDR3 coding DNA: TGTGCCAGCAGCCAAGATAATTATCGGAACACTGAAGCTTTCTTT. Complete variable domain (other parts from reference TRBV14 and TRBJ1-1): EAGVTQFPSHSVIEKGQTVTLRCDPISGHDNLYWYRRVMGKEIKFLLHFVKESKQDESGMPNNRFLAERTGGTYSTLKVQPAELEDSGVYFCASSQDNYRNTEAFFGQGTRLTVV.

The chain carries TRBV25-1 and TRBJ1-2; a possible D gene is TRBD1 (5 bases). V lost 0 bases to trimming and J lost 4 bases, with 15 bases between them. CDR1 is MGHDK and CDR2 is SYGVNS in the germline V gene. CDR3 length: 16 residues. The CDR3 DNA is TGTGCCAGCAGTGAATACGGAGAACAGGATCTCTATGGCTACACCTTC. It specifies CASSEYGEQDLYGYTF.

The chain combines TRBV5-4 with TRBJ1-2, with D hard to call. Germline V gene sequence: CDR1 SGHNT, CDR2 YYREEE (reference sequence). The CDR3 contains 13 residues. The V and J ends lost 1 base and 2 bases respectively, with 6 bases between them. The chain's CDR3 is CASSLQENYGYTF. The CDR3 coding sequence is TGTGCCAGCAGCTTGCAGGAAAACTATGGCTACACCTTC.

This clone appeared once. V usage is TRBV10-2 and J usage is TRBJ1-1; D is uncertain. The V end was cut by 1 base, the J end by 2 bases, with 5 bases between. CDR1 WSHSY and CDR2 SAAADI come from the germline V gene. There are 13 residues in the CDR3. CDR3 coding DNA: TGCGCCAGCAGTGAGTACGATAACACTGAAGCTTTCTTT. It yields the protein CASSEYDNTEAFF.

V gene TRBV6-6 combines with J gene TRBJ2-6; D is unresolved. Trimming took off 5 bases at V and 0 bases at J, with 17 bases between the two ends. CDR1 and CDR2 (germline): MNHNY, SVGAGI (reference sequence). The CDR3 runs to 18 residues. The CDR3 DNA reads TGTGCCAGCAGTCCTACCGGGCCTTCCTTCTCTGGGGCCAACGTCCTGACTTTC. Its protein is CASSPTGPSFSGANVLTF.

This clone was observed a handful of times. The chain couples TRBV5-6 to TRBJ1-3, with no clear D. Per germline, CDR1 SGHDT and CDR2 YYEEEE. Trimming removed 4 bases at V and 0 bases at J, with 14 bases between. This CDR3 contains 16 residues. The CDR3, as DNA: TGTGCCAGCAGCCCAACGGCTGCCTTCTCTGGAAACACCATATATTTT. It codes for CASSPTAAFSGNTIYF.

V is TRBV25-1 and J is TRBJ2-1; D gene uncertain. CDR3 length equals 15 residues. The V gene's germline CDR1 is MGHDK and CDR2 SYGVNS. The germline V and J ends were trimmed by 5 bases and 2 bases, with 13 bases remaining between them. CDR3 in DNA: TGTGCCAGCAGTCCGGAGCGTCTAACCTACAATGAGCAGTTCTTC. It yields the protein CASSPERLTYNEQFF.

V is TRBV15 and J is TRBJ1-1; D is undetermined. CDR3 length: 14 amino acids. From germline, CDR1 is LNHNV and CDR2 YYDKDF (reference sequence). Trimming removed 1 base from V and 0 bases from J, with 6 bases in between. The CDR3 nucleotides read TGTGCCACCAGCAGAGCGGGTTTGAACACTGAAGCTTTCTTT. Translating gives CATSRAGLNTEAFF. Combining the CDR3 with reference TRBV15 and TRBJ1-1 gives the whole variable domain DAMVIQNPRYQVTQFGKPVTLSCSQTLNHNVMYWYQQKSSQAPKLLFHYYDKDFNNEADTPDNFQSRRPNTSFCFLDIRSPGLGDTAMYLCATSRAGLNTEAFFGQGTRLTVV.

V usage is TRBV28 and J usage is TRBJ2-7; D uncertain. Trimming removed 3 bases from V and 0 bases from J, with 9 bases in between. The length of the CDR3 is 14 residues. CDR1 MDHEN and CDR2 SYDVKM come from the germline V gene. CDR3 bases: TGTGCCAGCAGTTTCTTTGGAGACTCCTACGAGCAGTACTTC. As protein: CASSFFGDSYEQYF.

The chain carries TRBV29-1 and TRBJ1-1; D unresolved. Per the germline V gene, CDR1 is SQVTM and CDR2 is ANQGSEA. This CDR3 has 11 residues. With 7 bases removed from V and 4 bases from J, the gap between germline ends came to 10 bases. In DNA form, the CDR3 reads TGCAGCGCGAAACGTGGCACTGAAGCTTTCTTT. It translates to CSAKRGTEAFF.

This chain connects TRBV19 to TRBJ1-5; D unresolved. V was shortened by 6 bases and J by 1 base, with 13 bases between the two germline ends. CDR1 and CDR2 (germline): LNHDA, SQIVND (reference sequence). The CDR3 is 15 amino acids. Here the CDR3 DNA reads TGTGCCAGTAGGTGGGGAAGCCCCAGCAATCAGCCCCAGCATTTT. Its protein product is CASRWGSPSNQPQHF.

The chain combines TRBV9 with TRBJ2-3; D remains unclear. Trimming stripped 3 bases from V and 5 bases from J, with 7 bases between. This CDR3 has 12 residues. Germline values: CDR1 SGDLS, CDR2 YYNGEE. CDR3 region: CASSATGDTQYF. Here the CDR3 DNA reads TGTGCCAGCAGCGCCACGGGAGATACGCAGTATTTT.

This clone was counted between two and nine times. The chain has TRBV3-1 (or the pseudogene TRBV3-2) and TRBJ2-3; 8 bases match TRBD2. The V segment lost 4 bases and the J segment 4 bases; nucleotides outside the gene matches: 4. Germline CDR1 LGHDT, CDR2 YNNKEL (reference sequence). The CDR3 is 14 residues long. The CDR3 DNA sequence: TGTGCCAGCAGCCGTCAGACTAGCGCAGATACGCAGTATTTT. It specifies CASSRQTSADTQYF.

V usage is TRBV5-8 and J usage is TRBJ2-3; 13 positions match TRBD2. The CDR3 is made up of 17 amino acids. The trim removed 1 base at V and 1 base at J, leaving 3 bases unmatched. Germline V gene sequence: CDR1 SGHTS, CDR2 YDEGEE. CDR3 in DNA: TGTGCCAGCAGCTTGAGAGGACTAGCGGGGGGCACAGATACGCAGTATTTT. Translation: CASSLRGLAGGTDTQYF.

This sequence joins TRBV2 and TRBJ1-3, with D maybe TRBD1 (5 bases). The V end lost 4 bases, the J end lost 0 bases, and 13 bases lay between the germline ends. Germline-derived CDR1 and CDR2 are SNHLY and FYNNEI. This CDR3 region has 16 residues. CDR3 DNA: TGTGCCAGCAGTGTTGACAGTCCTCTCTCTGGAAACACCATATATTTT. It yields the protein CASSVDSPLSGNTIYF.

CDR3 in DNA: TGTGCCAGCAGTGGCGGACAGGGGGATGACTACAATGAGCAGTTCTTC. Its translation: CASSGGQGDDYNEQFF. The chain recombines TRBV6-1 with TRBJ2-1; 10 bases map to TRBD1. Germline V CDR1 and CDR2: MNHNS, SASEGT. The V and J ends lost 4 bases and 3 bases, in that order; junction bases with no gene match: 6. The CDR3 has 16 amino acids.

The chain links TRBV5-6 to TRBJ2-1, with 12 bases identical to TRBD2. V was pared by 0 bases and J by 4 bases, with 5 bases of the junction left unmatched. Germline loops: CDR1 SGHDT, CDR2 YYEEEE. This CDR3 has 17 residues. The CDR3 here is CASSLGLAGAWYNEQFF. For the CDR3, the DNA is TGTGCCAGCAGCTTGGGACTAGCGGGGGCTTGGTACAATGAGCAGTTCTTC.

The chain joins TRBV5-8 to TRBJ1-1, with D perhaps matching TRBD1 (5 bases). The V and J ends lost 1 base and 0 bases respectively, with 10 bases between them. The germline V gene has CDR1 SGHTS and CDR2 YDEGEE. The CDR3 spans 15 residues. CDR3 region: CASSLTGTVNTEAFF. The CDR3 DNA sequence: TGTGCCAGCAGCTTGACCGGGACTGTGAACACTGAAGCTTTCTTT.

Here the CDR3 DNA reads TGTGCCAGCAGTTATCGGGTTTGGGGGACGGACGTAGCTAACTATGGCTACACCTTC. The encoded protein is CASSYRVWGTDVANYGYTF. The rearrangement joins TRBV6-2 or TRBV6-3 to TRBJ1-2, with D perhaps TRBD1 (5 bases). Per the germline V gene, CDR1 is MNHEY and CDR2 is SVGEGT. The V and J ends lost 3 bases and 0 bases respectively, with 23 bases between them. The CDR3 sequence is 19 residues long.